This T cell receptor beta chain was sequenced in a study of control samples from healthy donors and cancer patients (dated by TCRdb to the early 2020s). V and J are truncated by 6 bases and 5 bases respectively, leaving an intervening sequence of 10 bases. From its cysteine to its phenylalanine, the CDR3 spans 12 amino acids. Of all the DNA, just the CDR3 is kept, 36 bases in frame from base 1. This clone has just one count. Its specific antigen is unknown. Base-call qualities are not available, and no considerably larger clone is one nucleotide away. Libraries were prepared through the immunoSEQ multiplex PCR assay. The immuneACCESS repertoire file appears here via TCRdb, limited to in-frame rearrangements. These files lack a portion of the clones; in checked studies, under half of the deficit traces to unresolved V genes, and the cause of the others is not known. The sample yields about 120,000 clones; over 85% were counted once. 2.6% of the sample comes from the top ten.

The receptor was derived from a man aged 25-45 years in good health. Rearrangement joined TRBV12-3 or TRBV12-4 to TRBJ1-1; tentative D gene TRBD1, with 6 bases matching. The sequencing sample was made of blood. The DNA reads TGTGCCAGCAGGGGGGGGCGAACTGAAGCTTTCTTT. It encodes CASRGGRTEAFF.